One sample yielded the 31 T cell receptor beta chains listed below, sequenced in a study of shared clonotypes between healthy human individuals. The method was immunoSEQ multiplex PCR; TCRdb's version includes in-frame clones alone and lacks a portion of them. The table lists nearly 1,000,000 clones, over 75% of them singletons. Sequencing was carried out using memory CD4+ T cells sorted from blood. Subset here: CD45RA-negative fraction. The receptors were gathered from a man aged 18 to 29 in good health.

The genes are TRBV18 and TRBJ1-5; the D is unclear. Germline assignment: CDR1 KGHSH and CDR2 LQKENI. The CDR3 contains 14 residues. V lost 3 bases and J 4 bases, leaving 10 bases between the germline ends. The DNA of the CDR3 is TGTGCCAGCTCACCTAGCCAGGCAAATCAGCCCCAGCATTTT. Its protein is CASSPSQANQPQHF.

The J gene is TRBJ2-1, the V gene TRBV5-4; 7 nucleotides match TRBD2. Germline loops: CDR1 SGHNT, CDR2 YYREEE (reference sequence). After removal of 4 bases from V and 2 bases from J, the junction contained 12 bases not matched to a gene. This CDR3 contains 17 residues. As DNA, the CDR3 is TGTGCCAGCAGCCCCCCGGCGGGCGGGACTACCTACAATGAGCAGTTCTTC. Translating gives CASSPPAGGTTYNEQFF.

This chain uses TRBV5-1 with TRBJ2-3; 8 nucleotides align to TRBD2. Germline V gene data show CDR1 as SGHRS and CDR2 as YFSETQ. The J segment lost 3 bases and the V segment lost 0 bases, leaving 6 bases of the junction unmatched. This CDR3 spans 16 amino acids. The CDR3 region is CASSLDVSGVTDTQYF. The CDR3 region has the DNA TGCGCCAGCAGCTTGGATGTTAGCGGGGTGACAGATACGCAGTATTTT.

This clone was seen many times. This chain connects TRBV6-5 to TRBJ1-2, with a tentative D call TRBD1 (6 bases). CDR1 and CDR2 from the germline V gene are MNHEY and SVGAGI. The CDR3 extends over 13 amino acids. With 5 bases removed from V and 7 bases from J, the gap between germline ends came to 14 bases. The CDR3 here is CASSSGQFAGYTF. The CDR3 DNA reads TGTGCCAGCAGTAGCGGACAGTTTGCTGGCTACACCTTC.

V usage is TRBV5-1 and J usage is TRBJ1-5, with a possible D match to TRBD1 (6 bases). V lost 0 bases to trimming and J lost 3 bases, with 10 bases between them. The germline gives CDR1 SGHRS, CDR2 YFSETQ. The CDR3 is made up of 15 amino acids. CDR3 sequence: CASSLDRVLNQPQHF. The CDR3 bases are TGCGCCAGCAGCTTGGACAGGGTACTCAATCAGCCCCAGCATTTT.

The V and J genes are TRBV5-4 and TRBJ1-6; D is uncertain. The CDR3 contains 18 residues. V was clipped by 4 bases and J by 0 bases, with 17 bases between them. Germline values: CDR1 SGHNT, CDR2 YYREEE (reference sequence). The chain's CDR3 is CASSLTRHRSSYNSPLHF. The CDR3 DNA sequence: TGTGCCAGCAGCCTGACTAGGCATCGAAGCTCCTATAATTCACCCCTCCACTTT.

The V call is TRBV6-1, the J call TRBJ1-5, with no clear D. The ends were cut back, 4 bases at V and 6 bases at J, with 10 bases in the middle. Germline V gene sequence: CDR1 MNHNS, CDR2 SASEGT. The CDR3 length is 13 residues. The CDR3 protein is CASSGTKTQPQHF. DNA of the CDR3: TGTGCCAGCAGTGGTACAAAGACTCAGCCCCAGCATTTT.

This rearrangement joins TRBV2 to TRBJ2-7; D not resolved. In germline, CDR1 is SNHLY, CDR2 FYNNEI. This CDR3 has 11 residues. V lost 6 bases to trimming and J lost 5 bases, with 8 bases between them. The CDR3 DNA reads as TGTGCCAGCAGGTCAGGCAACGAGCAGTACTTC. This codes for CASRSGNEQYF.

The J gene is TRBJ1-4, the V gene TRBV6-5, with D hard to call. Germline V lookup: CDR1 MNHEY, CDR2 SVGAGI. V was trimmed by 6 bases and J by 10 bases, leaving 18 bases between them. The CDR3 has 14 amino acids. In DNA form, the CDR3 reads TGTGCCAGCAGCCCTCCGGGGTCTCAGCGAAAACTGTTTTTT. Encoded protein: CASSPPGSQRKLFF.

V is TRBV7-2 and J is TRBJ1-1; D is undetermined. The length of the CDR3 is 13 residues. Germline CDR1 reads SGHTA; CDR2 reads FQGNSA. The germline V and J ends were trimmed by 8 bases and 1 base, with 11 bases remaining between them. In DNA, the CDR3 is TGTGCCAGCCGACTAGACGGGAACACTGAAGCTTTCTTT. This gives the protein CASRLDGNTEAFF.

This clone was seen a handful of times. V usage is TRBV2 and J usage is TRBJ2-7; the D gene is possibly TRBD2 (6 bases). Germline CDR1 reads SNHLY; CDR2 reads FYNNEI. This CDR3 is 13 amino acids long. Between the trimmed V and J ends, which lost 5 bases and 4 bases, there was a span of 12 bases. Here the CDR3 reads CASSWDGTYEQYF. The CDR3 region has the DNA TGTGCCAGCAGTTGGGACGGGACTTACGAGCAGTACTTC. The variable domain in full, completed from reference TRBV2 and TRBJ2-7, reads EPEVTQTPSHQVTQMGQEVILRCVPISNHLYFYWYRQILGQKVEFLVSFYNNEISEKSEIFDDQFSVERPDGSNFTLKIRSTKLEDSAMYFCASSWDGTYEQYFGPGTRLTVT.

In the case of this clone: The sample has other DNA sequences that encode this CDR3 too. The chain joins TRBV18 to TRBJ1-3, with unresolved D. This CDR3 is built from 15 residues. V was cut by 0 bases and J by 0 bases, with 6 bases left in between. Germline V gene lookup returns CDR1 KGHSH and CDR2 LQKENI. This CDR3 is CASSPPAVSGNTIYF. DNA of the CDR3: TGTGCCAGCTCACCACCGGCAGTCTCTGGAAACACCATATATTTT. Filled out from reference TRBV18 and TRBJ1-3, the complete variable domain reads NAGVMQNPRHLVRRRGQEARLRCSPMKGHSHVYWYRQLPEEGLKFMVYLQKENIIDESGMPKERFSAEFPKEGPSILRIQQVVRGDSAAYFCASSPPAVSGNTIYFGEGSWLTVV.

This clone was counted once. The chain employs TRBV2 and TRBJ1-2, with D possibly TRBD1 on 5 matching bases. Trimming removed 3 bases at V and 8 bases at J, with 13 bases between. CDR1 and CDR2 from the germline V gene are SNHLY and FYNNEI. The CDR3 sequence is 13 residues long. The CDR3 spells CASSDPTRTGYTF. In DNA form, the CDR3 reads TGTGCCAGCAGTGACCCGACCAGGACAGGCTACACCTTC.

This clone was observed a handful of times. The gene calls are TRBV5-4 and TRBJ1-1, with 10 bases aligning to TRBD1. The germline CDR1 and CDR2 sequences are SGHNT and YYREEE (reference sequence). With 4 bases clipped from V and 4 bases from J, the junction kept 1 base outside the gene matches. The CDR3 consists of 13 residues. CDR3 residues: CASSGDRGTEAFF. CDR3 DNA sequence: TGTGCCAGCAGCGGGGACAGGGGCACTGAAGCTTTCTTT.

The rearrangement uses TRBV6-5 and TRBJ2-5, with unresolved D. Germline CDR1 MNHEY, CDR2 SVGAGI. This CDR3 has 15 residues. V was clipped by 2 bases and J by 1 base, with 11 bases between them. Here the CDR3 DNA reads TGTGCCAGCAGTTACCAGAGACCACCCCAAGAGACCCAGTACTTC. As protein: CASSYQRPPQETQYF.

The chain joins TRBV10-2 to TRBJ1-2; 8 bases are shared with TRBD1. The CDR3 is 16 residues long. V lost 4 bases to trimming and J lost 7 bases; unmatched junction nucleotides: 14. From germline, CDR1 is WSHSY and CDR2 SAAADI. CDR3 sequence (DNA): TGCGCCAGCAGTGGCCTACAGGGGGGGATACGATCTGGCTACACCTTC. It yields the protein CASSGLQGGIRSGYTF.

The chain joins TRBV29-1 to TRBJ1-1; D might be TRBD1 (5 bases). The CDR3 consists of 10 residues. The germline gives CDR1 SQVTM, CDR2 ANQGSEA. The V and J ends lost 7 bases and 6 bases respectively, with 9 bases between them. The CDR3 sequence is CSGRDAEAFF. CDR3 DNA: TGCAGCGGTAGGGACGCTGAAGCTTTCTTT.

This chain uses TRBV28 with TRBJ2-1; a possible D gene is TRBD2 (6 bases). Trimming pared 10 bases from V and 10 bases from J, leaving 20 bases between. Germline CDR1 is MDHEN and CDR2 is SYDVKM. This CDR3 contains 13 residues. The DNA of the CDR3 is TGTGCCACCCGAAGGAGGGCTCCAGGCGAGCAGTTCTTC. Translation gives CATRRRAPGEQFF.

The chain uses TRBV19 and TRBJ1-2, with TRBD1 as a possible D gene (5 bases). Trimming shortened V by 3 bases and J by 7 bases, and 12 bases separated the two germline ends. There are 13 residues in the CDR3. Germline V lookup: CDR1 LNHDA, CDR2 SQIVND (reference sequence). The CDR3 nucleotides are TGTGCCAGTAGTATTTTGGGGGATACTGGCTACACCTTC. Translating it yields CASSILGDTGYTF.

This sequence joins TRBV5-8 and TRBJ1-5; 10 bases map to TRBD1. The length of the CDR3 is 15 residues. The germline CDR1 and CDR2 sequences are SGHTS and YDEGEE. The V gene end was trimmed by 4 bases and the J gene end by 8 bases; junction bases not matched to a gene: 9. CDR3: CASSRGQGRREPQHF. The CDR3 DNA reads as TGTGCCAGCAGCAGGGGACAGGGGAGGAGGGAGCCCCAGCATTTT. Filled out from reference TRBV5-8 and TRBJ1-5, the complete variable domain reads EAGVTQSPTHLIKTRGQQATLRCSPISGHTSVYWYQQALGLGLQFLLWYDEGEERNRGNFPPRFSGRQFPNYSSELNVNALELEDSALYLCASSRGQGRREPQHFGDGTRLSIL.

The CDR3 nucleotides read TGTGCCATCAGTGAGTCCTACAATGAGCAGTTCTTC. Amino acids: CAISESYNEQFF. V gene TRBV10-3 combines with J gene TRBJ2-1, with D hard to call. The CDR3 runs to 12 residues. Germline V CDR1 and CDR2: ENHRY, SYGVKD. The germline V and J ends were trimmed by 0 bases and 3 bases, with 0 bases remaining between them.

As concerns this clone: A much larger clone sits a single nucleotide away, making a read error possible. The rearrangement links TRBV7-3 to TRBJ2-3, with TRBD2 identical over 14 bases. CDR1 and CDR2 (germline): SGHTA, FQGTGA. The ends lost 6 bases at V and 6 bases at J; junction bases unmatched: 5. The CDR3 is made up of 15 amino acids. CDR3 sequence: CASSRTSGGPDTQYF. The CDR3 DNA reads as TGTGCCAGCAGTCGGACTAGCGGGGGGCCGGATACGCAGTATTTT.

V gene TRBV27 combines with J gene TRBJ1-2; TRBD1 is a possible D gene (6 bases). Germline CDR1 and CDR2: MNHEY and SMNVEV (reference sequence). Trimming removed 4 bases at V and 1 base at J, with 13 bases between. There are 15 residues in the CDR3. The CDR3 DNA follows: TGTGCCAGCAGTTCCCCCTCCAGGGGTAACTATGGCTACACCTTC. Encoded protein: CASSSPSRGNYGYTF.

CDR3 sequence reads: CSVEGQTVNYGYTF. The CDR3 DNA reads as TGCAGCGTTGAGGGACAGACGGTTAACTATGGCTACACCTTC. This chain uses TRBV29-1 with TRBJ1-2; the match to TRBD1 covers 7 bases. This CDR3 spans 14 amino acids. Trimming at V came to 3 bases and at J to 1 base, leaving 5 bases not matched to a gene. Germline assignment: CDR1 SQVTM and CDR2 ANQGSEA.

V and J are TRBV7-2 and TRBJ1-2; TRBD1 matches at 9 bases. The germline V gene encodes CDR1 SGHTA and CDR2 FQGNSA. This CDR3 region has 14 residues. The V segment lost 6 bases and the J segment 7 bases; nucleotides outside the gene matches: 9. The CDR3 DNA is TGTGCCAGCAGATACGGACAGGGGAGGAGTGGCTACACCTTC. Translation gives CASRYGQGRSGYTF.

The chain couples TRBV7-2 to TRBJ2-1, with 8 positions matching TRBD2. Per germline, CDR1 SGHTA and CDR2 FQGNSA. The CDR3 spans 15 residues. V lost 5 bases and J lost 6; bases outside the gene matches: 9. The CDR3 DNA reads TGTGCCAGCAGCCGCACTAGCGGAAATACCAATGAGCAGTTCTTC. Its translation: CASSRTSGNTNEQFF.

This sequence joins TRBV7-2 and TRBJ2-1, with 8 bases identical to TRBD2. Germline-derived CDR1 and CDR2 are SGHTA and FQGNSA. This CDR3 is built from 13 residues. The CDR3 nucleotides are TGTGCAATTGCCGGGACTAGTGTGGGTGAGCAGTTCTTC. It codes for CAIAGTSVGEQFF.

Note on this clone: Other DNA sequences in this sample translate to the same CDR3. The chain links TRBV6-6 to TRBJ1-1; D is possibly TRBD1 (5 bases). Germline V gene data show CDR1 as MNHNY and CDR2 as SVGAGI (reference sequence). Trimming shortened V by 6 bases and J by 5 bases, and 13 bases separated the two germline ends. The CDR3 runs to 13 residues. DNA of the CDR3: TGTGCCAGCAGCCCGGGACCGGGGACTGAAGCTTTCTTT. Its protein product is CASSPGPGTEAFF.

The chain couples TRBV28 to TRBJ1-1; no clear D. The germline V gene encodes CDR1 MDHEN and CDR2 SYDVKM. V was shortened by 7 bases and J by 4 bases, with 13 bases between the two germline ends. The CDR3 length is 13 residues. The CDR3 reads CASKKTHLTEAFF. CDR3 sequence (DNA): TGTGCCAGCAAAAAGACACACCTCACTGAAGCTTTCTTT.

The rearrangement uses TRBV6-5 and TRBJ2-1; the D gene is possibly TRBD2 (7 bases). The CDR3 is made up of 16 amino acids. V was clipped by 0 bases and J by 1 base, with 10 bases between them. From germline, CDR1 is MNHEY and CDR2 SVGAGI. The CDR3 DNA reads as TGTGCCAGCAGTTACTCGGGAGGGGGATCCTACAATGAGCAGTTCTTC. It encodes CASSYSGGGSYNEQFF.

The chain uses TRBV6-5 and TRBJ2-5, with TRBD2 identical over 8 bases. After removal of 2 bases from V and 4 bases from J, the junction contained 6 bases not matched to a gene. CDR3 length: 15 amino acids. CDR1 and CDR2 from the germline V gene are MNHEY and SVGAGI. This CDR3 reads CASSYGPTSVETQYF. The CDR3 nucleotides are TGTGCCAGCAGTTACGGACCGACTAGCGTAGAGACCCAGTACTTC.